These 21 T cell receptor beta chains were all obtained from the same sample, sequenced in a study of blood T cell repertoires in COVID-19. Clones were sequenced by immunoSEQ multiplex PCR, and TCRdb holds only the in-frame ones, with some missing. The sample shows tens of thousands of clones, more than 60% of them seen only once. The sample taken for sequencing was peripheral blood. The source of these receptors is an older woman with acute or convalescent COVID-19.

The rearrangement uses TRBV5-4 and TRBJ2-1; no clear D. The CDR3 loop spans 12 amino acids. V was clipped by 1 base and J by 9 bases, with 8 bases between them. In germline, CDR1 is SGHNT, CDR2 YYREEE (reference sequence). CDR3 in amino acids: CASSLQVGEQFF. CDR3 in DNA: TGTGCCAGCAGCTTGCAGGTTGGTGAGCAGTTCTTC.

The genes are TRBV9 and TRBJ2-5; 11 bases map to TRBD1. The CDR3 extends over 17 amino acids. V lost 0 bases to trimming and J lost 1 base; unmatched junction nucleotides: 5. The V gene's germline CDR1 is SGDLS and CDR2 YYNGEE. The CDR3 protein is CASSVAGTGGGQETQYF. The CDR3 coding sequence is TGTGCCAGCAGCGTAGCTGGGACAGGGGGAGGCCAAGAGACCCAGTACTTC.

This clone appeared a few times. The chain is built from TRBV6-5 and TRBJ2-7; possible D gene TRBD1, 5 bases. The CDR3 is 13 amino acids. The V and J ends lost 5 bases and 3 bases respectively, with 11 bases between them. The germline V gene encodes CDR1 MNHEY and CDR2 SVGAGI. DNA of the CDR3: TGTGCCAGCAGTCACGGACACTACTACGAGCAGTACTTC. It encodes CASSHGHYYEQYF.

This chain joins TRBV5-1 and TRBJ2-4; D is unclear. This CDR3 comprises 12 residues. Germline loops: CDR1 SGHRS, CDR2 YFSETQ. The germline V and J ends were trimmed by 2 bases and 6 bases, with 6 bases remaining between them. CDR3 nucleotides: TGCGCCAGCAGCTTTTCGGGAAACATTCAGTACTTC. Protein product: CASSFSGNIQYF.

This clone was seen once. The chain carries TRBV27 and TRBJ2-7, with D maybe TRBD1 (5 bases). V lost 5 bases and J 4 bases, leaving 15 bases between the germline ends. The CDR3 is made up of 14 amino acids. Per the germline V gene, CDR1 is MNHEY and CDR2 is SMNVEV (reference sequence). The chain's CDR3 is CASSMTAPGYEQYF. The CDR3 DNA follows: TGTGCCAGCAGTATGACAGCTCCCGGATACGAGCAGTACTTC.

The V call is TRBV10-2, the J call TRBJ2-3; tentatively, D is TRBD2 (6 bases). Germline V CDR1 and CDR2: WSHSY, SAAADI. The CDR3 contains 15 residues. The V and J ends lost 8 bases and 3 bases respectively, with 18 bases between them. For the CDR3, the DNA is TGCGCCAGCCGGTCCGGCGGGGTTTCGACAGATACGCAGTATTTT. Its protein is CASRSGGVSTDTQYF.

V usage is TRBV4-1 and J usage is TRBJ1-6; TRBD1 might be the D (6 bases). The ends were cut back, 1 base at V and 3 bases at J, with 19 bases in the middle. This CDR3 has 19 residues. Looked up from germline, CDR1 is MGHRA and CDR2 is YSYEKL. Here the CDR3 DNA reads TGCGCCAGCAGCCAAGCCCGGACAGTACTGACCCTCTATAATTCACCCCTCCACTTT. Its translation: CASSQARTVLTLYNSPLHF.

The rearrangement joins TRBV24-1 to TRBJ2-5, with a tentative D call TRBD1 (6 bases). The CDR3 covers 16 residues. Germline lookup yields CDR1 KGHDR and CDR2 SFDVKD. The ends were cut back, 3 bases at V and 2 bases at J, with 15 bases in the middle. The CDR3: CATSDTGRGVQETQYF. DNA of the CDR3: TGTGCCACCAGTGATACGGGCAGGGGTGTGCAAGAGACCCAGTACTTC.

V and J are TRBV6-4 and TRBJ1-4; 7 bases align to TRBD1. Trimming removed 8 bases from V and 1 base from J; junction bases left unmatched: 7. CDR1 is MRHNA, CDR2 SNTAGT, per germline. The CDR3 is 15 residues long. In DNA, the CDR3 is TGTGCCAGCCAGGACAGGCCGGGAACTAATGAAAAACTGTTTTTT. Translation: CASQDRPGTNEKLFF.

The chain joins TRBV19 to TRBJ1-5; 8 bases are a match to TRBD1. The CDR3 runs to 13 residues. Losses at the gene ends were 7 bases for V and 7 bases for J; bases not matched to a gene: 6. Germline V gives CDR1 LNHDA, CDR2 SQIVND (reference sequence). The CDR3 nucleotides read TGTGCCAGTAAGAACAGGGGGGACCAGCCCCAGCATTTT. It yields the protein CASKNRGDQPQHF.

V gene TRBV5-5 combines with J gene TRBJ1-5; no definite D call. Trimming removed 0 bases at V and 1 base at J, with 11 bases between. Germline assignment: CDR1 SGHKS and CDR2 YYEKEE (reference sequence). This CDR3 is 16 amino acids long. The CDR3 coding sequence is TGTGCCAGCAGCTTGGAGGGAGGTTGGAGCAATCAGCCCCAGCATTTT. Translation gives CASSLEGGWSNQPQHF. The complete variable domain, with remaining parts taken from reference TRBV5-5 and TRBJ1-5, reads DAGVTQSPTHLIKTRGQQVTLRCSPISGHKSVSWYQQVLGQGPQFIFQYYEKEERGRGNFPDRFSARQFPNYSSELNVNALLLGDSALYLCASSLEGGWSNQPQHFGDGTRLSIL.

The chain uses TRBV5-1 and TRBJ1-2; 9 bases fit TRBD1. The germline gives CDR1 SGHRS, CDR2 YFSETQ. V was clipped by 4 bases and J by 8 bases; unmatched bases: 15. This CDR3 contains 16 residues. The CDR3, as DNA: TGCGCCAGCAGCCCGCCGGGACAGGGTTCATTCGTAGGCTACACCTTC. Translating gives CASSPPGQGSFVGYTF.

The rearrangement uses TRBV6-2 or TRBV6-3 and TRBJ1-2, with D tentatively TRBD1 (6 bases). This CDR3 region has 14 residues. From germline, CDR1 is MNHEY and CDR2 SVGEGT. The V end lost 4 bases, the J end lost 4 bases, and 13 bases lay between the germline ends. The CDR3 DNA is TGTGCCAGCAGTTCCCAGGGGCGCATCTATGGCTACACCTTC. It is translated as CASSSQGRIYGYTF.

CDR3 sequence: CASSLFFRGRSTDTQYF. In nucleotides, the CDR3 is TGTGCCAGCAGCTTATTCTTCCGGGGTAGGAGCACAGATACGCAGTATTTT. This chain connects TRBV7-9 to TRBJ2-3; D possibly corresponds to TRBD2 (5 bases). The germline V gene encodes CDR1 SEHNR and CDR2 FQNEAQ (reference sequence). V lost 2 bases and J 0 bases, leaving 15 bases between the germline ends. The CDR3 consists of 17 residues.

This clone came up a few times. The chain is built from TRBV10-1 and TRBJ1-4; no definite D call. This CDR3 comprises 14 residues. The V gene's germline CDR1 is WNHNN and CDR2 SYGVQD (reference sequence). V was shortened by 7 bases and J by 5 bases, with 14 bases between the two germline ends. The CDR3 sequence is CASIRGFANEKLFF. Written as DNA, the CDR3 is TGCGCCAGCATCCGTGGCTTCGCAAATGAAAAACTGTTTTTT.

The rearrangement uses TRBV5-6 and TRBJ2-5; D unresolved. CDR3 size: 16 residues. V was clipped by 3 bases and J by 2 bases, with 17 bases between them. Germline CDR1 is SGHDT and CDR2 is YYEEEE. CDR3 sequence reads: CASSSFGSELQETQYF. The CDR3 DNA sequence: TGTGCCAGCAGCTCATTTGGCAGCGAGCTTCAAGAGACCCAGTACTTC.

This clone was seen a single time. The chain couples TRBV5-1 to TRBJ1-3; a possible D gene is TRBD1 (5 bases). V dropped 5 bases and J dropped 4 bases, with 22 bases sitting between them. Germline-derived CDR1 and CDR2 are SGHRS and YFSETQ. The CDR3 runs 17 residues. The CDR3 reads CASRRKDPDSSGNTIYF. CDR3 DNA sequence: TGCGCCAGCAGACGTAAAGACCCCGACAGTAGCGGAAACACCATATATTTT.

The chain carries TRBV4-1 and TRBJ1-2, with D tentatively TRBD1 (5 bases). Trimming took off 5 bases at V and 8 bases at J, with 15 bases between the two ends. The CDR3 covers 13 residues. Germline V gene data show CDR1 as MGHRA and CDR2 as YSYEKL. The CDR3 coding sequence is TGCGCCAGCAGCTCCGGCGGGGGTTGGGGCTACACCTTC. It yields the protein CASSSGGGWGYTF.

V and J are TRBV27 and TRBJ1-2, with 7 bases aligning to TRBD1. Germline V lookup: CDR1 MNHEY, CDR2 SMNVEV (reference sequence). CDR3 size: 16 residues. The trim removed 5 bases at V and 4 bases at J, leaving 13 bases unmatched. The CDR3 loop reads CASSPRQGFLFYGYTF. CDR3 bases: TGTGCCAGCAGTCCAAGACAGGGTTTTCTTTTCTATGGCTACACCTTC.

The J gene is TRBJ2-3, the V gene TRBV9, with D possibly TRBD2 on 5 matching bases. The CDR3 has 14 amino acids. Germline V gene lookup returns CDR1 SGDLS and CDR2 YYNGEE. With 0 bases removed from V and 4 bases from J, the gap between germline ends came to 9 bases. CDR3 nucleotides: TGTGCCAGCAGCGTAGGGTCGGAGGCAGATACGCAGTATTTT. Amino acids: CASSVGSEADTQYF.

This clone was counted a few times. Here the CDR3 DNA reads TGTGCCAGCTCACCAGGGGGGGATTCACCCCTCCACTTT. Protein sequence: CASSPGGDSPLHF. The chain uses TRBV18 and TRBJ1-6; a possible D gene is TRBD1 (5 bases). The CDR3 contains 13 residues. Trimming removed 2 bases from V and 8 bases from J, with 7 bases in between. Germline CDR1 KGHSH, CDR2 LQKENI. The whole variable domain, remainder taken from reference TRBV18 and TRBJ1-6, is NAGVMQNPRHLVRRRGQEARLRCSPMKGHSHVYWYRQLPEEGLKFMVYLQKENIIDESGMPKERFSAEFPKEGPSILRIQQVVRGDSAAYFCASSPGGDSPLHFGNGTRLTVT.